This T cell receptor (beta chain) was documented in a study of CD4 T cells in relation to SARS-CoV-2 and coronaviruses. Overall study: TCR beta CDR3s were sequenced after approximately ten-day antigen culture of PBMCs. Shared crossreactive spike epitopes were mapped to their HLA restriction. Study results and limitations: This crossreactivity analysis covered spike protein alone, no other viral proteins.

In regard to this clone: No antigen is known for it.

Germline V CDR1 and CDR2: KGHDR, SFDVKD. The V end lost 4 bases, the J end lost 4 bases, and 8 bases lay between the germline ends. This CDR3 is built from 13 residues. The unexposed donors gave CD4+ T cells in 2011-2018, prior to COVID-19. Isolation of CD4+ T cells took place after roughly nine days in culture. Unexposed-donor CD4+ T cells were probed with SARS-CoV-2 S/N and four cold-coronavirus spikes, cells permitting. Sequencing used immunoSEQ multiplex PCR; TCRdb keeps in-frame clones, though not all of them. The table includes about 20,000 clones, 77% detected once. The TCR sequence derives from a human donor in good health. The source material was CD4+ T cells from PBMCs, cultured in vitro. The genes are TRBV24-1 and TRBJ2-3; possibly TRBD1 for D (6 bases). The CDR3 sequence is CATSDRTADTQYF. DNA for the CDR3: TGTGCCACCAGTGACCGGACAGCAGATACGCAGTATTTT.